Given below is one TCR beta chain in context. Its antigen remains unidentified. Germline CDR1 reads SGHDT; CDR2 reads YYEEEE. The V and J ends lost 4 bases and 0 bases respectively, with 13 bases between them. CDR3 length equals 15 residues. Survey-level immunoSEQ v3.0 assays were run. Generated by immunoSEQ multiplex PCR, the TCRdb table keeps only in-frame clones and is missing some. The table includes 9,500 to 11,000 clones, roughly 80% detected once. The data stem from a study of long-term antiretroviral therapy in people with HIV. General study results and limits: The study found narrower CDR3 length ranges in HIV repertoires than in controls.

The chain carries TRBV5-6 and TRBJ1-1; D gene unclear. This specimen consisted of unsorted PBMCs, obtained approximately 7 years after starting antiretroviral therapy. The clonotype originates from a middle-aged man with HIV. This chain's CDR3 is CASSGDGYMNTEAFF. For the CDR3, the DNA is TGTGCCAGCAGCGGTGACGGGTACATGAACACTGAAGCTTTCTTT.